This TCR beta chain appears in the sequencing data of a study of blood T cell repertoires in COVID-19. Background on the study: Specimens from acute and convalescent COVID-19 originated in the United States, Italy and Spain. PBMCs, B-cell-depleted T cells, or T cells provided the cDNA or gDNA that made up the material.

Study processing details: Amplification of reference gene primers provided the estimated nucleated cell counts. Produced via immunoSEQ multiplex PCR; TCRdb's table is partial and in-frame only. The V and J calls and the clone size are those of that table, but D and trimming were determined from the DNA. The sample lists roughly 68,000 clones, roughly 87% occurring once. The length of the CDR3 is 16 residues. V gave up 1 base and J gave up 2 bases, with 15 bases separating them. Germline values: CDR1 MGHRA, CDR2 YSYEKL. The sequencing input was peripheral blood. The chain recombines TRBV4-1 with TRBJ2-7; the D gene is possibly TRBD1 (5 bases). This clonotype was obtained from a man over 45 with acute or convalescent COVID-19. The CDR3 nucleotides are TGCGCCAGCAGCCAAGTCTTCAGGGAACCCGCCTACGAGCAGTACTTC. This codes for CASSQVFREPAYEQYF.